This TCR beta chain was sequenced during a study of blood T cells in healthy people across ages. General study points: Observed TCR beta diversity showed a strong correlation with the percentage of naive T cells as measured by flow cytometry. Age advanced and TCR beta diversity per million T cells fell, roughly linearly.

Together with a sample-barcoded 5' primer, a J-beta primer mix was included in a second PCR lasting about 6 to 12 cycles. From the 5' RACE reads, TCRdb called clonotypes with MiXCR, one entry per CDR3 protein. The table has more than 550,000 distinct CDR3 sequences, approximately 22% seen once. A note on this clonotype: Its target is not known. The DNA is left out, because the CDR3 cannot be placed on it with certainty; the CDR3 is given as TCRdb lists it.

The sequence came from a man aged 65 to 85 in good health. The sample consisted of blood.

The CDR3 reads CASSTDRVGGYQPQHFGDGTEAFF. The V call is TRBV12-3 or TRBV12-4, the J call TRBJ1-1; TRBD1 is the table's D call, not checked against the DNA. Termini included, the CDR3 measures 24 amino acids.